Listed below are T cell receptor beta chains from one sample, sequenced in a study of regulatory T cells in long-lasting Graves disease. Each CDR3 protein gets one entry after TCRdb re-called the multiplex PCR reads with MiXCR. Among hundreds of thousands of distinct CDR3 sequences listed, approximately 15% were seen once. The same sample was also studied in work on T cells in Graves' hyperthyroidism and ophthalmopathy.

The sequencing here drew on peripheral blood mononuclear cells (PBMCs), taken at new diagnosis, from a patient treated with antithyroid drugs. The receptors shown here come from a woman aged 25 to 39 with Graves disease. Both conserved end residues are part of each CDR3. D genes are given only for firm matches. Clone size, where shown, is once, few, many, or a class for clones that have expanded.

length	size	D	V	J	CDR3	DNA
16	.	TRBD2	TRBV9	TRBJ2-6	CASSVGGGSGANVLTF	TGTGCCAGCAGCGTAGGGGGGGGCTCTGGGGCCAACGTCCTGACTTTC
13	many	.	TRBV30	TRBJ1-2	CAWSKQGNYGYTF	TGTGCCTGGAGTAAGCAGGGCAACTATGGCTACACCTTC
13	.	.	TRBV19	TRBJ1-1	CASNRNANTEAFF	TGTGCCAGCAACAGGAACGCGAACACTGAAGCTTTCTTT
11	.	.	TRBV25-1	TRBJ2-5	CASGFSQTQYF	TGTGCCAGCGGATTTTCGCAGACCCAGTACTTC
14	.	.	TRBV5-6	TRBJ1-1	CASSWYGMNTEAFF	TGTGCCAGCAGCTGGTACGGGATGAACACTGAAGCTTTCTTT
12	many	.	TRBV29-1	TRBJ2-3	CSVEQNSDTQYF	TGCAGCGTTGAACAGAACTCAGATACGCAGTATTTT
16	many	.	TRBV15	TRBJ1-5	CATRMSKGLSNQPQHF	TGTGCCACCAGGATGAGCAAGGGGTTAAGCAATCAGCCCCAGCATTTT
12	.	.	TRBV6-2/TRBV6-3	TRBJ2-2	CASSLGIGELFF	TGTGCCAGCAGTCTAGGGATCGGGGAGCTGTTTTTT
17	many	.	TRBV7-2	TRBJ2-1	CASSLFPDGSRNNEQFF	TGTGCCAGCAGCTTATTCCCAGACGGGAGTAGGAACAATGAGCAGTTCTTC
13	many	.	TRBV6-2/TRBV6-3	TRBJ2-2	CASTLGTAWELFF	TGTGCCAGCACCCTAGGGACTGCCTGGGAGCTGTTTTTT
14	.	.	TRBV6-4	TRBJ2-1	CASSDSSVYNEQFF	TGTGCCAGCAGTGACTCATCAGTGTACAATGAGCAGTTCTTC
15	.	.	TRBV28	TRBJ1-3	CASRTPGAPGNTIYF	TGTGCCAGCCGCACTCCAGGGGCGCCCGGAAACACCATATATTTT
14	many	.	TRBV7-9	TRBJ1-1	CASSFGKVNTEAFF	TGTGCCAGCAGCTTTGGGAAGGTGAACACTGAAGCTTTCTTT
14	once	.	TRBV30	TRBJ1-1	CAWSVGGSGTEAFF	TGTGCCTGGAGTGTGGGGGGTTCGGGCACTGAAGCTTTCTTT
16	few	.	TRBV3-1	TRBJ2-3	CASSQEGYYSTDTQYF	TGTGCCAGCAGCCAAGAGGGCTATTATAGCACAGATACGCAGTATTTT
12	.	.	TRBV7-2	TRBJ2-5	CASSGQRETQYF	TGTGCCAGCAGTGGACAGCGCGAGACCCAGTACTTC
19	many	.	TRBV28	TRBJ1-4	CASSFTDLTGDSTNEKLFF	TGTGCCAGCAGTTTCACAGACCTAACGGGTGACTCAACTAATGAAAAACTGTTTTTT
18	few	TRBD2	TRBV4-1	TRBJ2-7	CASSQDSFGASGTYEQYF	TGCGCCAGCAGCCAAGATAGTTTTGGCGCTAGCGGGACCTACGAGCAGTACTTC
15	.	.	TRBV6-1	TRBJ2-5	CASSEEDGTAKTQYF	TGTGCCAGCAGTGAAGAGGACGGGACTGCTAAGACCCAGTACTTC